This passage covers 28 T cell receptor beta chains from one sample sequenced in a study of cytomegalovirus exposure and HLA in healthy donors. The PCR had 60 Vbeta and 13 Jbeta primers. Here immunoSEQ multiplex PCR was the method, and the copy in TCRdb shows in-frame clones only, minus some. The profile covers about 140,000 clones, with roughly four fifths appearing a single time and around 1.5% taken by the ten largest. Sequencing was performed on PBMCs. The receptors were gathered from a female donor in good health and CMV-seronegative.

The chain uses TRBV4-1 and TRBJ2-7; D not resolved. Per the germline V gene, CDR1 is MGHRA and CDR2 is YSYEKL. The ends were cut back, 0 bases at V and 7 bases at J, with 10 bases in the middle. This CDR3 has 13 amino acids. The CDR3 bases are TGCGCCAGCAGCCAAGAAATTAGCCGGGAGCAGTACTTC. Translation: CASSQEISREQYF.

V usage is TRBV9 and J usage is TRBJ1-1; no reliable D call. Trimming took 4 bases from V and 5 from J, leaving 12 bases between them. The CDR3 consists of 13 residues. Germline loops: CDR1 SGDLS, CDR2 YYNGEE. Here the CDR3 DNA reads TGTGCCAGCAGCTCTCAGCGGCAAACTGAAGCTTTCTTT. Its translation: CASSSQRQTEAFF.

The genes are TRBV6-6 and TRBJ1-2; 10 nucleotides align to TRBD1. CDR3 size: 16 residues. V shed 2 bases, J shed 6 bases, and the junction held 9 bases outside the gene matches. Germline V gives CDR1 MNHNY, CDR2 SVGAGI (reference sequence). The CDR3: CASSYQKPGQGNGYTF. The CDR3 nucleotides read TGTGCCAGCAGTTACCAAAAACCGGGACAGGGGAATGGCTACACCTTC.

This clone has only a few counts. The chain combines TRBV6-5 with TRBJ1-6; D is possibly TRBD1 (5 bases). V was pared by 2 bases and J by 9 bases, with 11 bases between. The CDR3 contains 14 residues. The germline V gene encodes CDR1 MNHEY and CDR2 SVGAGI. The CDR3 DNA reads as TGTGCCAGCAGTTACGACAGATCCGTTTCACCCCTCCACTTT. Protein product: CASSYDRSVSPLHF.

The chain's CDR3 is CATSRALTEQYF. In DNA, the CDR3 is TGTGCCACCAGCAGAGCCCTGACTGAACAGTACTTC. The V gene is TRBV15, the J gene TRBJ2-7, with D uncertain. CDR1 LNHNV and CDR2 YYDKDF come from the germline V gene (reference sequence). V lost 1 base and J lost 10, with 11 bases in between. This CDR3 is 12 amino acids long.

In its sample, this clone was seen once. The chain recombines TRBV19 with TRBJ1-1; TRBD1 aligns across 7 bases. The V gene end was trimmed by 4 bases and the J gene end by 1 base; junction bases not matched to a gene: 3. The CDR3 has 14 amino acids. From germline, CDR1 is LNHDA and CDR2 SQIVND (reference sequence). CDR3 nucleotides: TGTGCCAGTAGTAGGGACAGCGGGAACACTGAAGCTTTCTTT. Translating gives CASSRDSGNTEAFF.

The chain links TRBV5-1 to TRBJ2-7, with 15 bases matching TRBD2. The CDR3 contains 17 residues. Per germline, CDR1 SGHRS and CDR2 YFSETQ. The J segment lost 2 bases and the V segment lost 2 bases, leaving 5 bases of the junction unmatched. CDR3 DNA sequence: TGCGCCAGCAGCTTAGGACTAGCGGGAGGGCATGCCTACGAGCAGTACTTC. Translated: CASSLGLAGGHAYEQYF.

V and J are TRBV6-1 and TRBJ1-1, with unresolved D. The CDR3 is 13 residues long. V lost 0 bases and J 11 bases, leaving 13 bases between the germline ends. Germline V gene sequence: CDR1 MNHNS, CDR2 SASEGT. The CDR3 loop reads CASSEAYGLEAFF. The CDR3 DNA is TGTGCCAGCAGTGAAGCGTACGGGTTAGAGGCTTTCTTT.

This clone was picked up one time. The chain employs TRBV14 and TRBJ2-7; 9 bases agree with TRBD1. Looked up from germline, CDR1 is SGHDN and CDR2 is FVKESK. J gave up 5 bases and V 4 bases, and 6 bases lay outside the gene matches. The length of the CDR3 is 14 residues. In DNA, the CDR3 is TGTGCCAGCAGCCCCTACAGGGGGCTCAACGAGCAGTACTTC. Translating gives CASSPYRGLNEQYF.

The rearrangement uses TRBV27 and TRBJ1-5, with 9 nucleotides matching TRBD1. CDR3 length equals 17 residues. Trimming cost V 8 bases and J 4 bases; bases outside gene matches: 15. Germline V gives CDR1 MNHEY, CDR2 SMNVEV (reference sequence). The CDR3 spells CASSLQTGGGRNQPQHF. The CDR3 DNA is TGTGCCAGCTCTCTTCAAACAGGGGGCGGACGTAATCAGCCCCAGCATTTT.

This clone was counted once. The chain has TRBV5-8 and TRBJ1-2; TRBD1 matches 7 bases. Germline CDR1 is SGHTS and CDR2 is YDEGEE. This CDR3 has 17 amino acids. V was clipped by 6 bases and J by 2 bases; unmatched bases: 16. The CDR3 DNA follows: TGTGCCAGCACTAGGAGGACAGGAGAAGCCATAAACTATGGCTACACCTTC. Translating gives CASTRRTGEAINYGYTF.

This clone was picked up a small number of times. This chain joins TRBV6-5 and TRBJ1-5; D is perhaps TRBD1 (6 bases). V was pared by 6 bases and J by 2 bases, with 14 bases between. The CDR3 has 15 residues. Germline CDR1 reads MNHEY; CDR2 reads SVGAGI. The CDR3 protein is CASRNTGSGNQPQHF. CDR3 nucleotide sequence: TGTGCCAGCAGAAACACAGGGTCCGGCAATCAGCCCCAGCATTTT.

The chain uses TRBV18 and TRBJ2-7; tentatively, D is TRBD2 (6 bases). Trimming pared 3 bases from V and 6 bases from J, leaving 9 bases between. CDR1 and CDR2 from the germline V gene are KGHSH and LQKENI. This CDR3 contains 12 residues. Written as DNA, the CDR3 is TGTGCCAGCTCACCGACGGAGGGCGAGCAGTACTTC. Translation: CASSPTEGEQYF.

CDR3 nucleotide sequence: TGCGCCAGCAGTGAGTTGATAGCAGGGGTTGATGAGCAGTTCTTC. Protein product: CASSELIAGVDEQFF. The gene calls are TRBV10-1 and TRBJ2-1; D may be TRBD1 (6 bases). V dropped 1 base and J dropped 8 bases, with 15 bases sitting between them. CDR1 and CDR2 (germline): WNHNN, SYGVQD (reference sequence). CDR3 length: 15 amino acids.

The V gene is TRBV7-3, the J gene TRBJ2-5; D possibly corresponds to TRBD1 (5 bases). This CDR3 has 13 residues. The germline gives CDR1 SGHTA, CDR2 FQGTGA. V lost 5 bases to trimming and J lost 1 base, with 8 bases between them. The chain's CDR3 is CASSAGLQETQYF. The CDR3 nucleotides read TGTGCCAGCAGCGCAGGGCTCCAAGAGACCCAGTACTTC.

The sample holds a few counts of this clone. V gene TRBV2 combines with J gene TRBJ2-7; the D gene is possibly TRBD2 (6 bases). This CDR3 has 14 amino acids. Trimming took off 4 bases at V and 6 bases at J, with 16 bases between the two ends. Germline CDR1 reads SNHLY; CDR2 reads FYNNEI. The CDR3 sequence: CASSATAGIREQYF. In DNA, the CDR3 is TGTGCCAGCAGTGCGACCGCGGGAATTCGCGAGCAGTACTTC.

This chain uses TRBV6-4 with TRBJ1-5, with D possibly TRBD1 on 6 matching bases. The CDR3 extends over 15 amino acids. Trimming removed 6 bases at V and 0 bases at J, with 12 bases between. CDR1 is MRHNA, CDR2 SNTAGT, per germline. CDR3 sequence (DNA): TGTGCCAGCAGATTGGACAGCTATAGCAATCAGCCCCAGCATTTT. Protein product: CASRLDSYSNQPQHF.

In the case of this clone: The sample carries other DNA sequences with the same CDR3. The CDR3 region is CASSSGGESEQFF. The CDR3 DNA reads as TGTGCCAGCAGCTCAGGGGGTGAAAGTGAGCAGTTCTTC. The chain has TRBV7-9 and TRBJ2-1, with 7 bases aligning to TRBD1. The CDR3 is made up of 13 amino acids. The V and J ends lost 4 bases and 9 bases, in that order; junction bases with no gene match: 6. Germline-derived CDR1 and CDR2 are SEHNR and FQNEAQ (reference sequence).

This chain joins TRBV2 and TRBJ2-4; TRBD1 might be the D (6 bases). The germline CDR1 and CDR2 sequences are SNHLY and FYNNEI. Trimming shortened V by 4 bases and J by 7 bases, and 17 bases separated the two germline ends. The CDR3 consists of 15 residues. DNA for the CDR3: TGTGCCAGCAGTGGGACAGTCCCCCCGAGGAACATTCAGTACTTC. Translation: CASSGTVPPRNIQYF.

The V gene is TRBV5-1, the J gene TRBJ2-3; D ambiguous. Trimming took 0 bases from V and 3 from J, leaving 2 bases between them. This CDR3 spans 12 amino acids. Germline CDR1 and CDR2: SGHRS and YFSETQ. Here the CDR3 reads CASSLVTDTQYF. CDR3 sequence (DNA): TGCGCCAGCAGCTTGGTAACAGATACGCAGTATTTT.

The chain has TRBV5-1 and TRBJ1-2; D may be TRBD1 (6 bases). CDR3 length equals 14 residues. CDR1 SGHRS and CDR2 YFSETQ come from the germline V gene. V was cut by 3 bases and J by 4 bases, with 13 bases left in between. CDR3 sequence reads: CASSYGQNFYGYTF. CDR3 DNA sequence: TGCGCCAGCAGCTATGGACAGAACTTCTATGGCTACACCTTC.

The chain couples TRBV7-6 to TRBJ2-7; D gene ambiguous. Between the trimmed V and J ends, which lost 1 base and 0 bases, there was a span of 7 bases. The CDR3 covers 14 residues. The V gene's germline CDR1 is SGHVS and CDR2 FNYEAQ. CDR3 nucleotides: TGTGCCAGCAGCTTAGATGTCCGCTCCTACGAGCAGTACTTC. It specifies CASSLDVRSYEQYF.

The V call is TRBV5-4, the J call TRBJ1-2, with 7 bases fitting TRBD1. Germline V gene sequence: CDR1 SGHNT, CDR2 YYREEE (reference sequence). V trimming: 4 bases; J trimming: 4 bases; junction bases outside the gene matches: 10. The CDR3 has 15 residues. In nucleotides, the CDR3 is TGTGCCAGCAGCCAAAAACAGGGGTTGGGCTATGGCTACACCTTC. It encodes CASSQKQGLGYGYTF.

The DNA for the CDR3 is TGCGCCAGCAGCCCGGGACACGACAATCAGCCCCAGCATTTT. Translation gives CASSPGHDNQPQHF. This chain links TRBV5-1 with TRBJ1-5; weak D call: TRBD1 (6 bases). The V gene's germline CDR1 is SGHRS and CDR2 YFSETQ. V lost 4 bases and J lost 3, with 11 bases in between. The CDR3 consists of 14 residues.

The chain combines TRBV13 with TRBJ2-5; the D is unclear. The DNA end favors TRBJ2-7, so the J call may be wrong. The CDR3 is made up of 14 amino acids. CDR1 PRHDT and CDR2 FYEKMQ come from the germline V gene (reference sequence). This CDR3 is CASSLESEPYEQYF. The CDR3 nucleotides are TGTGCCAGCAGCTTAGAGAGCGAGCCCTACGAGCAGTACTTC.

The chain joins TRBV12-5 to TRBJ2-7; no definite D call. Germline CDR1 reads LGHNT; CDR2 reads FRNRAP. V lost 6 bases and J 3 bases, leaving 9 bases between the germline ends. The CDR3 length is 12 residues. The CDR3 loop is CASGSLYYEQYF. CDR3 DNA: TGTGCTAGTGGCTCCCTTTACTACGAGCAGTACTTC. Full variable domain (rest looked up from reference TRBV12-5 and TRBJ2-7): DARVTQTPRHKVTEMGQEVTMRCQPILGHNTVFWYRQTMMQGLELLAYFRNRAPLDDSGMPKDRFSAEMPDATLATLKIQPSEPRDSAVYFCASGSLYYEQYFGPGTRLTVT.

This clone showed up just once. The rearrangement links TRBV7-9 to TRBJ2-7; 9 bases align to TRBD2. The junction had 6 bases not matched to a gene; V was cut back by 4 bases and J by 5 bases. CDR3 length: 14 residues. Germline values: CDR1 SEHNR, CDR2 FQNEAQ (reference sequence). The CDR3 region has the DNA TGTGCCAGCAGCTCGCCTAGCGGGATTAACGAGCAGTACTTC. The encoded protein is CASSSPSGINEQYF.

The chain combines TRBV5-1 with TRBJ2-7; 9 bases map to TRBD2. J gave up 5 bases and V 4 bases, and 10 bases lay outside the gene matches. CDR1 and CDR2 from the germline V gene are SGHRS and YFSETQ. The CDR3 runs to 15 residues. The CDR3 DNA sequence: TGCGCCAGCAGCCCCAGGGCGGGAGGGGGCCACGAGCAGTACTTC. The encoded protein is CASSPRAGGGHEQYF. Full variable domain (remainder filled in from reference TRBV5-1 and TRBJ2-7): KAGVTQTPRYLIKTRGQQVTLSCSPISGHRSVSWYQQTPGQGLQFLFEYFSETQRNKGNFPGRFSGRQFSNSRSEMNVSTLELGDSALYLCASSPRAGGGHEQYFGPGTRLTVT.